The 18 T cell receptor beta chains below come from one sample, sequenced in a study of blood T cell repertoires in COVID-19. The repertoire was sequenced with immunoSEQ multiplex PCR; TCRdb's copy has only in-frame clones and lacks some. This sample has under 85,000 clones, with nearly 90% found just once. Sequenced material: peripheral blood. The receptor set was obtained from a man in his fifties or sixties with acute or convalescent COVID-19.

J is TRBJ2-7 and V is TRBV24-1; 9 bases match TRBD2. After removal of 3 bases from V and 5 bases from J, the junction contained 7 bases not matched to a gene. Germline lookup yields CDR1 KGHDR and CDR2 SFDVKD. The CDR3 is 15 amino acids. The CDR3 DNA reads TGTGCCACCAGTGATCTTAGCGGGAGAGTCCACGAGCAGTACTTC. Protein sequence: CATSDLSGRVHEQYF.

This clone showed up just a few times. This sequence joins TRBV7-2 and TRBJ2-3; 12 bases line up with TRBD2. Germline CDR1 is SGHTA and CDR2 is FQGNSA. Trimming removed 1 base from V and 4 bases from J; junction bases left unmatched: 6. The length of the CDR3 is 17 residues. This CDR3 reads CASSLGVLAGGSDTQYF. The CDR3 DNA reads TGTGCCAGCAGCTTAGGAGTCCTAGCGGGAGGGTCAGATACGCAGTATTTT.

CDR3 region: CASIPMDRVNTEAFF. The CDR3 region has the DNA TGCGCCAGCATCCCCATGGACAGGGTGAACACTGAAGCTTTCTTT. This chain links TRBV10-1 with TRBJ1-1; TRBD1 matches 8 bases. Germline V gene data show CDR1 as WNHNN and CDR2 as SYGVQD (reference sequence). With V trimmed by 7 bases and J by 0 bases, 7 bases remained unmatched. The CDR3 runs to 15 residues.

The CDR3 loop reads CASSFSRTGGRGGYTF. The CDR3 nucleotides read TGTGCCAGCAGCTTCTCTCGGACAGGGGGCAGGGGTGGCTACACCTTC. The V call is TRBV7-2, the J call TRBJ1-2; 11 bases agree with TRBD1. This CDR3 spans 16 amino acids. Trimming removed 3 bases from V and 7 bases from J; junction bases left unmatched: 10. The V gene's germline CDR1 is SGHTA and CDR2 FQGNSA.

V usage is TRBV9 and J usage is TRBJ2-2, with 7 bases identical to TRBD2. V was clipped by 4 bases and J by 7 bases; unmatched bases: 10. In germline, CDR1 is SGDLS, CDR2 YYNGEE. CDR3 length: 15 residues. In nucleotides, the CDR3 is TGTGCCAGCAGCTTCGGGGGAGGGGTGATCGGGGAGCTGTTTTTT. Amino acid sequence: CASSFGGGVIGELFF.

This clone rates as medium-sized. The identical CDR3 is also encoded by other nucleotide sequences in the sample. V and J are TRBV19 and TRBJ2-5; TRBD1 aligns across 11 bases. Unmatched junction bases numbered 2, after V lost 1 base and J lost 4 bases. CDR3 length: 15 amino acids. CDR1 is LNHDA, CDR2 SQIVND, per germline (reference sequence). CDR3 protein: CASSIGTGGSETQYF. The CDR3, as DNA: TGTGCCAGTAGTATAGGGACAGGGGGCTCAGAGACCCAGTACTTC.

The genes are TRBV7-2 and TRBJ2-1; TRBD2 matches at 7 bases. This CDR3 comprises 13 residues. Losses at the gene ends were 3 bases for V and 6 bases for J; bases not matched to a gene: 2. The V gene's germline CDR1 is SGHTA and CDR2 FQGNSA. The CDR3 protein is CASSFLAVNEQFF. CDR3 sequence (DNA): TGTGCCAGCAGCTTCCTAGCGGTCAATGAGCAGTTCTTC. Full variable domain (remainder filled in from reference TRBV7-2 and TRBJ2-1): GAGVSQSPSNKVTEKGKDVELRCDPISGHTALYWYRQSLGQGLEFLIYFQGNSAPDKSGLPSDRFSAERTGGSVSTLTIQRTQQEDSAVYLCASSFLAVNEQFFGPGTRLTVL.

The V call is TRBV5-6, the J call TRBJ2-7, with 10 positions matching TRBD2. Trimming cost V 2 bases and J 2 bases; bases outside gene matches: 1. Germline V gives CDR1 SGHDT, CDR2 YYEEEE. The CDR3 is 14 residues long. The CDR3 region has the DNA TGTGCCAGCAGCTTCGGGACTAGCGCCTACGAGCAGTACTTC. This encodes CASSFGTSAYEQYF.

The chain has TRBV11-2 and TRBJ2-1, with 10 bases matching TRBD1. After removal of 6 bases from V and 8 bases from J, the junction contained 10 bases not matched to a gene. Germline CDR1 SGHAT, CDR2 FQNNGV. The CDR3 has 15 amino acids. The CDR3 region is CASRNPGQGMDEQFF. CDR3 nucleotides: TGTGCCAGCAGGAACCCGGGACAGGGGATGGATGAGCAGTTCTTC.

The gene calls are TRBV4-1 and TRBJ1-2, with 8 positions matching TRBD1. This CDR3 region has 14 residues. Germline loops: CDR1 MGHRA, CDR2 YSYEKL. The J segment lost 8 bases and the V segment lost 4 bases, leaving 9 bases of the junction unmatched. The CDR3 sequence is CASSPPDRVSGYTF. DNA of the CDR3: TGCGCCAGCAGCCCCCCGGACAGGGTGAGCGGCTACACCTTC.

J is TRBJ2-5 and V is TRBV21-1; TRBD1 is the table's D call and was not checked against the DNA. TRBV21-1 is shown as a pseudogene. CDR3 size: 16 residues. The CDR3 DNA is TGTGCCAGCAGCGCAGGAGGAGGACAGGGCCAAGAGACCCAGTACTTC. Its translation is CASSAGGGQGQETQYF.

The chain joins TRBV7-2 to TRBJ2-2; TRBD2 agrees at 14 bases. The CDR3 contains 18 residues. The ends lost 5 bases at V and 1 base at J; junction bases unmatched: 6. Germline CDR1 and CDR2: SGHTA and FQGNSA. The CDR3 here is CASSGGTSGSRNTGELFF. CDR3 in DNA: TGTGCCAGCAGCGGAGGGACTAGCGGGAGCCGGAACACCGGGGAGCTGTTTTTT.

The chain employs TRBV2 and TRBJ2-3, with TRBD2 as a possible D gene (6 bases). V lost 5 bases and J lost 0, with 6 bases in between. CDR1 and CDR2 from the germline V gene are SNHLY and FYNNEI. This CDR3 is built from 13 residues. The CDR3 nucleotides are TGTGCCAGCAGTCGGGAGAGCACAGATACGCAGTATTTT. Amino acids: CASSRESTDTQYF.

This chain uses TRBV5-1 with TRBJ1-4, with a tentative D call TRBD1 (5 bases). Germline CDR1 SGHRS, CDR2 YFSETQ. CDR3 size: 17 residues. The V gene lost 0 bases and the J gene lost 7 bases, with 19 bases spanning the gap. As DNA, the CDR3 is TGCGCCAGCAGCTTGGCAGGGCCCAGTAGGACGCGTGAAAAACTGTTTTTT. It encodes CASSLAGPSRTREKLFF.

The chain links TRBV5-1 to TRBJ1-1, with 12 positions matching TRBD1. Trimming removed 0 bases from V and 4 bases from J; junction bases left unmatched: 4. Germline V gene data show CDR1 as SGHRS and CDR2 as YFSETQ. CDR3 size: 16 residues. For the CDR3, the DNA is TGCGCCAGCAGCTTGGGGGACAGGGGGCGAGGCACTGAAGCTTTCTTT. Translated, it gives CASSLGDRGRGTEAFF.

The chain recombines TRBV14 with TRBJ2-1; possibly TRBD1 for D (5 bases). Trimming cost V 1 base and J 7 bases, with 8 bases left between them. Germline-derived CDR1 and CDR2 are SGHDN and FVKESK. The CDR3 totals 13 residues. In DNA form, the CDR3 reads TGTGCCAGCAGCCAAGGGACACTTAATGAGCAGTTCTTC. Translation gives CASSQGTLNEQFF.

The J gene is TRBJ2-6, the V gene TRBV4-1; D perhaps matches TRBD1 (5 bases). The CDR3 is 16 residues long. From germline, CDR1 is MGHRA and CDR2 YSYEKL. V lost 5 bases to trimming and J lost 0 bases, with 11 bases between them. The CDR3, as DNA: TGCGCCAGCAGCTTCAATCAGGGCTCTGGGGCCAACGTCCTGACTTTC. It codes for CASSFNQGSGANVLTF.

The gene calls are TRBV19 and TRBJ2-7, with 8 bases lining up with TRBD1. This CDR3 has 15 residues. Losses at the gene ends were 5 bases for V and 0 bases for J; bases not matched to a gene: 6. Germline loops: CDR1 LNHDA, CDR2 SQIVND (reference sequence). The CDR3 coding sequence is TGTGCCAGTAGTCCTGGACAGGGAAGCTCCTACGAGCAGTACTTC. Its translation: CASSPGQGSSYEQYF. Filled out from reference TRBV19 and TRBJ2-7, the complete variable domain reads DGGITQSPKYLFRKEGQNVTLSCEQNLNHDAMYWYRQDPGQGLRLIYYSQIVNDFQKGDIAEGYSVSREKKESFPLTVTSAQKNPTAFYLCASSPGQGSSYEQYFGPGTRLTVT.